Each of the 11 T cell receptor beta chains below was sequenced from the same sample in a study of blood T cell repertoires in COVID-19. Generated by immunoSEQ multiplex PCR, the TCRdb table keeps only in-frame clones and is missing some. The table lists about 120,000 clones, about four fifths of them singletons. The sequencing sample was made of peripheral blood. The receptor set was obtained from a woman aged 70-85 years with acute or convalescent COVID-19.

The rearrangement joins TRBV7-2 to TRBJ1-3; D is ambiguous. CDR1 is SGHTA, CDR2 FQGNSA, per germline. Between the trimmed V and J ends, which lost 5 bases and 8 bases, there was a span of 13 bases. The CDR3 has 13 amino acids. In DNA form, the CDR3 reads TGTGCCAGCAGCAAAAACAGTGGGTACACCATATATTTT. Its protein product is CASSKNSGYTIYF.

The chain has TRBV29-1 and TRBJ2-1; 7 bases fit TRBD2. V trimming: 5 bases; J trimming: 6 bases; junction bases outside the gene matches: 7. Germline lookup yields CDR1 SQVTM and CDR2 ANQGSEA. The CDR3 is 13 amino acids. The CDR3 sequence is CSVRTGGLNEQFF. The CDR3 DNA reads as TGCAGCGTTCGTACGGGGGGACTCAATGAGCAGTTCTTC.

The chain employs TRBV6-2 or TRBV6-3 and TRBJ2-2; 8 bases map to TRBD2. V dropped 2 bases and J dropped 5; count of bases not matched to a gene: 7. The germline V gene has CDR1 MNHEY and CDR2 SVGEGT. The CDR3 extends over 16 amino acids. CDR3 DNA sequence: TGTGCCAGCAGTTACAGGCCGGGGGGGCGGACCGGGGAGCTGTTTTTT. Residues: CASSYRPGGRTGELFF.

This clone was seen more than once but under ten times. The CDR3 DNA reads as TGTGCCACCAGTGACCCCCGGGACAATTTTAATCAGCCCCAGCATTTT. This encodes CATSDPRDNFNQPQHF. The chain carries TRBV24-1 and TRBJ1-5, with D perhaps TRBD1 (6 bases). Trimming cost V 4 bases and J 4 bases, with 16 bases left between them. Per germline, CDR1 KGHDR and CDR2 SFDVKD. The CDR3 loop spans 16 amino acids.

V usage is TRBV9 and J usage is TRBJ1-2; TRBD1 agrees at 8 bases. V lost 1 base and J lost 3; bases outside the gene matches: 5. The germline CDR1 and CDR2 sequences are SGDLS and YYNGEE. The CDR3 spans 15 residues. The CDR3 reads CASSVSDRGYYGYTF. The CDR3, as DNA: TGTGCCAGCAGCGTATCCGACAGGGGCTACTATGGCTACACCTTC.

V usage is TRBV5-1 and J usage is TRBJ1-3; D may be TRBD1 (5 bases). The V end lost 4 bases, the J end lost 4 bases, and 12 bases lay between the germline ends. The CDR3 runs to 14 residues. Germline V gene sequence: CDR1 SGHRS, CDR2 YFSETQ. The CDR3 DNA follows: TGCGCCAGCAGCCCGGGGGAGTACGGAAACACCATATATTTT. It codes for CASSPGEYGNTIYF.

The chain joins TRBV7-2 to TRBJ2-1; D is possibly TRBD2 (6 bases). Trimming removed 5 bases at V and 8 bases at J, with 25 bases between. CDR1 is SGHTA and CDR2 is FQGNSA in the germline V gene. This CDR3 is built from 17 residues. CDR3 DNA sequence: TGTGCCAGCAGCGTATTCAAGGGACTTTTTTCTTGGGATGAGCAGTTCTTC. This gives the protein CASSVFKGLFSWDEQFF.

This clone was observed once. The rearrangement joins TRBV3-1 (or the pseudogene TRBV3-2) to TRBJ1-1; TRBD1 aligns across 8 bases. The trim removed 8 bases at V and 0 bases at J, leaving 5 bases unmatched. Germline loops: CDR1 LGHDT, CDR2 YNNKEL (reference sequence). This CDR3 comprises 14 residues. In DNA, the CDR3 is TGTGCCAGCGGACAGGGTTTGATGAACACTGAAGCTTTCTTT. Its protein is CASGQGLMNTEAFF.

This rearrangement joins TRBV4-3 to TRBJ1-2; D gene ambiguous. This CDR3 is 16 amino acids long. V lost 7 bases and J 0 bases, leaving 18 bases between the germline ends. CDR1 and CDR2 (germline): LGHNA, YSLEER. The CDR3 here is CASTTSVTVTNYGYTF. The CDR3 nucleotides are TGCGCCAGCACCACCTCGGTAACGGTTACTAACTATGGCTACACCTTC.

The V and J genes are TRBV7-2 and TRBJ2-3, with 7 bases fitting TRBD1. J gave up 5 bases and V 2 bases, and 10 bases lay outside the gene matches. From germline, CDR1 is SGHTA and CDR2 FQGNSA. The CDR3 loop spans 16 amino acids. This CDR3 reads CASSLFGTVPGDTQYF. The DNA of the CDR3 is TGTGCCAGCAGCTTATTTGGGACAGTACCGGGAGATACGCAGTATTTT. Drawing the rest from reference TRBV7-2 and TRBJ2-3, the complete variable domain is GAGVSQSPSNKVTEKGKDVELRCDPISGHTALYWYRQSLGQGLEFLIYFQGNSAPDKSGLPSDRFSAERTGGSVSTLTIQRTQQEDSAVYLCASSLFGTVPGDTQYFGPGTRLTVL.

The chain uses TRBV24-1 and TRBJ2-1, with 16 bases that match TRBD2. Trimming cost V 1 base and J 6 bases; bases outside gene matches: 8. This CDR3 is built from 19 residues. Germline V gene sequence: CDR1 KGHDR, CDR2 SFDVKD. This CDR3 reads CATSDLGTSGGVLGNEQFF. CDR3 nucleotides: TGTGCCACCAGTGATTTAGGGACTAGCGGGGGGGTTCTAGGCAATGAGCAGTTCTTC.